A single T cell receptor (beta chain) is shown here with its context. Its antigen remains unknown. This specimen belongs to a study of T cells in localized non-small cell lung cancer. Study-wide points: The greatest T cell clonality was found in uninvolved adjacent lung (higher than in tumor).

Assay used: immunoSEQ multiplex PCR; TCRdb lists only in-frame clones, some missing. This sample has about 52,000 clones, with approximately 86% found just once. The CDR3 sequence is 18 residues long. This clonotype originated in a female donor with stage II lung adenocarcinoma. Sequencing was performed on PBMCs, taken before any cancer treatment. The V call is TRBV1, the J call TRBJ2-1; no DNA check was done on the table's D call, TRBD2. TRBV1 has pseudogene status. The CDR3, as DNA: TGCACCAGCAGCCAAGCTCCCTCGACTAGCGGGGAAAACAATGAGCAGTTCTTC. Amino acids: CTSSQAPSTSGENNEQFF.